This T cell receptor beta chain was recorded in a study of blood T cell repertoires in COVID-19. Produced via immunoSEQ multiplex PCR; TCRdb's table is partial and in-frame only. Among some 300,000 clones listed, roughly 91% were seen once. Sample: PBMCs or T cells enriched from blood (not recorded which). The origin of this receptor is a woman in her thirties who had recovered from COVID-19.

Here the CDR3 DNA reads TGCGCCAGCAGCCAAGCGACTAGCGGGAGACTGACAGATACGCAGTATTTT. Amino acid sequence: CASSQATSGRLTDTQYF. The V call is TRBV4-3, the J call TRBJ2-3; the match to TRBD2 covers 12 bases. The length of the CDR3 is 17 residues. Looked up from germline, CDR1 is LGHNA and CDR2 is YSLEER. The V segment lost 1 base and the J segment 3 bases; nucleotides outside the gene matches: 5.